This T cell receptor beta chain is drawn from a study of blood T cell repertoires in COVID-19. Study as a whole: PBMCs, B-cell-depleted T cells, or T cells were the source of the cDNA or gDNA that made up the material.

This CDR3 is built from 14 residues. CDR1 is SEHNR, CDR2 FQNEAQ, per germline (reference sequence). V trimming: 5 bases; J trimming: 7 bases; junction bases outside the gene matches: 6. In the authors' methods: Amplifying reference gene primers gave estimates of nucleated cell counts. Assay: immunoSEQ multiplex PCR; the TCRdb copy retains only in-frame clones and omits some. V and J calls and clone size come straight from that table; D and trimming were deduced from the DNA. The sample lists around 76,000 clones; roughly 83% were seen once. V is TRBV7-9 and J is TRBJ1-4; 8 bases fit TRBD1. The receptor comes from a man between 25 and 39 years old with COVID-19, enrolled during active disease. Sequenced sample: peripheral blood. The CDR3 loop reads CASSQSGGSEKLFF. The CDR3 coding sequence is TGTGCCAGCAGCCAATCAGGGGGCAGTGAAAAACTGTTTTTT. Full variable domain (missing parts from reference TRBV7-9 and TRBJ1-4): DTGVSQNPRHKITKRGQNVTFRCDPISEHNRLYWYRQTLGQGPEFLTYFQNEAQLEKSRLLSDRFSAERPKGSFSTLEIQRTEQGDSAMYLCASSQSGGSEKLFFGSGTQLSVL.